Listed below are T cell receptor beta chains from one sample, sequenced in a study of shared clonotypes between healthy human individuals. TCRdb's table, derived via immunoSEQ multiplex PCR, lists solely in-frame clones and lacks some. In the table there are 2.3 million or so clones, 80% to 95% of which are singletons. The sample taken for sequencing was naive CD4+ T cells from PBMCs. These receptors came from a man between 18 and 29 years old in good health. Some clones in this sample may be carry-over from other donors' samples. The CDR3 runs from the conserved cysteine through the conserved F or W. Each record gives: V gene, D gene, J gene, clone size, CDR3 DNA, CDR3 protein. The D gene is left open where the match is weak. Clone size appears in some rows only: once, few, many, or a class for an expanded clone.

v_gene: TRBV29-1; d_gene: -; j_gene: TRBJ2-3; abundance: -; CDR3nt: TGCAGCGTTGAAGGCGCCGGGACCAATCAATTAGATACGCAGTATTTT; CDR3aa: CSVEGAGTNQLDTQYF
v_gene: TRBV4-1; d_gene: -; j_gene: TRBJ2-7; abundance: once; CDR3nt: TGCGCCAGCAGCCGAAAGGAGGACCATAGCTCCTACGAGCAGTACTTC; CDR3aa: CASSRKEDHSSYEQYF
v_gene: TRBV30; d_gene: -; j_gene: TRBJ1-4; abundance: -; CDR3nt: TGTGCCTGGAACGGGGGAAGTAATGAAAAACTGTTTTTT; CDR3aa: CAWNGGSNEKLFF
v_gene: TRBV5-1; d_gene: TRBD2; j_gene: TRBJ2-2; abundance: -; CDR3nt: TGCGCCAGCAGCAGAGGACTAGCGGGAGGGTCTGGCACCGGGGAGCTGTTTTTT; CDR3aa: CASSRGLAGGSGTGELFF
v_gene: TRBV14; d_gene: TRBD2; j_gene: TRBJ2-1; abundance: -; CDR3nt: TGTGCCAGCAGCCAAGTCTCTAGCGGGAGGGCCCTAGATGAGCAGTTCTTC; CDR3aa: CASSQVSSGRALDEQFF
v_gene: TRBV28; d_gene: -; j_gene: TRBJ2-7; abundance: -; CDR3nt: TGTGCATCAACAACGGGGTACCCCTACGAGCAGTACTTC; CDR3aa: CASTTGYPYEQYF
v_gene: TRBV7-3; d_gene: -; j_gene: TRBJ2-3; abundance: -; CDR3nt: TGTGCCAGCAGCTCTAGAGGGGGTGCAGATACGCAGTATTTT; CDR3aa: CASSSRGGADTQYF
v_gene: TRBV19; d_gene: -; j_gene: TRBJ1-2; abundance: -; CDR3nt: TGTGCCAGTAGTCAAAACTATGGCTACACCTTC; CDR3aa: CASSQNYGYTF
v_gene: TRBV10-1; d_gene: -; j_gene: TRBJ2-3; abundance: -; CDR3nt: TGCGCCGGAGTTATAGCGGATCCTAAGGGGGATACGCAGTATTTT; CDR3aa: CAGVIADPKGDTQYF
v_gene: TRBV19; d_gene: -; j_gene: TRBJ2-5; abundance: once; CDR3nt: TGTGCCAGTAACTCTAGGCGGGACTCACAAGAGACCCAGTACTTC; CDR3aa: CASNSRRDSQETQYF
v_gene: TRBV6-1; d_gene: -; j_gene: TRBJ2-3; abundance: -; CDR3nt: TGTGCCAGCACCGGAGCCTCTTCTAGCACAGATACGCAGTATTTT; CDR3aa: CASTGASSSTDTQYF
v_gene: TRBV18; d_gene: -; j_gene: TRBJ2-2; abundance: -; CDR3nt: TGTGCCAGCTCACCGAATTTAGAGCGGAACACCGGGGAGCTGTTTTTT; CDR3aa: CASSPNLERNTGELFF
v_gene: TRBV30; d_gene: -; j_gene: TRBJ2-3; abundance: -; CDR3nt: TGTGCCTGGAGTGGGGGCAGAGTCTTTAGCACAGATACGCAGTATTTT; CDR3aa: CAWSGGRVFSTDTQYF
v_gene: TRBV5-1; d_gene: -; j_gene: TRBJ1-4; abundance: few; CDR3nt: TGCGCCAGCAGCTTGGAGGGGTCAGGGGAAAAACTGTTTTTT; CDR3aa: CASSLEGSGEKLFF
v_gene: TRBV18; d_gene: TRBD1; j_gene: TRBJ2-2; abundance: -; CDR3nt: TGTGCCAGCTCACCCCGGACAGGGTCCACCGGGGAGCTGTTTTTT; CDR3aa: CASSPRTGSTGELFF
v_gene: TRBV7-9; d_gene: -; j_gene: TRBJ1-2; abundance: -; CDR3nt: TGTGCCAGCAGCTTAGAGGGCGGAACTAACTATGGCTACACCTTC; CDR3aa: CASSLEGGTNYGYTF
v_gene: TRBV7-9; d_gene: TRBD1; j_gene: TRBJ2-7; abundance: once; CDR3nt: TGTGCCAGCAGCTTATGGGACAGAGCTAACGAGCAGTACTTC; CDR3aa: CASSLWDRANEQYF
v_gene: TRBV2; d_gene: TRBD2; j_gene: TRBJ2-3; abundance: -; CDR3nt: TGTGCCAGCAGTACGGGGGGTACGCAGTATTTT; CDR3aa: CASSTGGTQYF
v_gene: TRBV19; d_gene: TRBD1; j_gene: TRBJ1-2; abundance: -; CDR3nt: TGTGCCAGTAGTATCGAAAAACAGGGGGCTTATGGCTACACCTTC; CDR3aa: CASSIEKQGAYGYTF
v_gene: TRBV11-2; d_gene: TRBD2; j_gene: TRBJ2-3; abundance: -; CDR3nt: TGTGCCAGCAGCTTAGCCGGGACTATCCGAGCGCAGTATTTT; CDR3aa: CASSLAGTIRAQYF
v_gene: TRBV6-4; d_gene: -; j_gene: TRBJ1-5; abundance: -; CDR3nt: TGTGCCAGCAGTGTCGGGAGGGGGGAGTCCCAGGGTCAGCCCCAGCATTTT; CDR3aa: CASSVGRGESQGQPQHF
v_gene: TRBV6-1; d_gene: -; j_gene: TRBJ1-5; abundance: -; CDR3nt: TGTGCCAGCAGCCCCCCCGCCAATCAGCCCCAGCATTTT; CDR3aa: CASSPPANQPQHF
v_gene: TRBV28; d_gene: -; j_gene: TRBJ1-5; abundance: few; CDR3nt: TGTGCCAGCAGTTTACGCCAGGGCATTACTCAGCCCCAGCATTTT; CDR3aa: CASSLRQGITQPQHF
v_gene: TRBV7-9; d_gene: -; j_gene: TRBJ2-2; abundance: -; CDR3nt: TGTGCCAGCAGATGGGACAGCGGGATCACCGGGGAGCTGTTTTTT; CDR3aa: CASRWDSGITGELFF
v_gene: TRBV5-1; d_gene: TRBD1; j_gene: TRBJ2-5; abundance: -; CDR3nt: TGCGCCAGCAGCTTTCAGGGGGCCCGGGAGACCCAGTACTTC; CDR3aa: CASSFQGARETQYF
v_gene: TRBV30; d_gene: -; j_gene: TRBJ2-7; abundance: -; CDR3nt: TGTGCCTGGAGTGTCGGGGTTCGCTCTCACTTC; CDR3aa: CAWSVGVRSHF
v_gene: TRBV15; d_gene: -; j_gene: TRBJ1-1; abundance: -; CDR3nt: TGTGCCACCAGCAGAGTGACCCGCCTCACTGAAGCTTTCTTT; CDR3aa: CATSRVTRLTEAFF
v_gene: TRBV7-9; d_gene: TRBD2; j_gene: TRBJ2-4; abundance: -; CDR3nt: TGTGCCAGCAGCTCCGGACTAGCGGGAGGGCCCTTGATCATTCAGTACTTC; CDR3aa: CASSSGLAGGPLIIQYF
v_gene: TRBV25-1; d_gene: -; j_gene: TRBJ1-1; abundance: -; CDR3nt: TGTGCCAGCTCCGCGCCCAGGACTACTGAAGCTTTCTTT; CDR3aa: CASSAPRTTEAFF
v_gene: TRBV19; d_gene: -; j_gene: TRBJ1-2; abundance: few; CDR3nt: TGTGCCAGTTCGTTCCAGGGGTACTATGGCTACACCTTC; CDR3aa: CASSFQGYYGYTF
v_gene: TRBV27; d_gene: -; j_gene: TRBJ2-5; abundance: -; CDR3nt: TGTGCCAGCAGTTTCCTCCGGGGGGAGACCCAGTACTTC; CDR3aa: CASSFLRGETQYF
v_gene: TRBV11-2; d_gene: -; j_gene: TRBJ1-5; abundance: few; CDR3nt: TGTGCCAGCAGCTTGGGACCCGATCAGCCCCAGCATTTT; CDR3aa: CASSLGPDQPQHF
v_gene: TRBV5-4; d_gene: -; j_gene: TRBJ1-1; abundance: -; CDR3nt: TGTGCCAGCAGCATTGGGAGGAACACTGAAGCTTTCTTT; CDR3aa: CASSIGRNTEAFF
v_gene: TRBV4-2; d_gene: TRBD1; j_gene: TRBJ1-4; abundance: -; CDR3nt: TGTGCCAGCAGCCAAGTCATAAGCCCAGGGGGGTACGAGGAAAAACTGTTTTTT; CDR3aa: CASSQVISPGGYEEKLFF
v_gene: TRBV2; d_gene: -; j_gene: TRBJ1-4; abundance: -; CDR3nt: TGTGCCAGCAGTGCCAGGAGCCAGGAAAAACTGTTTTTT; CDR3aa: CASSARSQEKLFF
v_gene: TRBV19; d_gene: -; j_gene: TRBJ1-5; abundance: -; CDR3nt: TGTGCCAGTAGCCCCGGACGGCAGCCCCAGCATTTT; CDR3aa: CASSPGRQPQHF
v_gene: TRBV5-4; d_gene: TRBD1; j_gene: TRBJ1-2; abundance: -; CDR3nt: TGTGCCAGCAGCTCAGGCCGGACAGGGGGTAATGGCTACACCTTC; CDR3aa: CASSSGRTGGNGYTF
v_gene: TRBV5-1; d_gene: -; j_gene: TRBJ2-7; abundance: -; CDR3nt: TGCGCCAGCAGCATTCGACACTACGAGCAGTACTTC; CDR3aa: CASSIRHYEQYF
v_gene: TRBV7-8; d_gene: -; j_gene: TRBJ1-4; abundance: -; CDR3nt: TGTGCCAGCACCCAGTTGGGAGGGACGAATGAAAAACTGTTTTTT; CDR3aa: CASTQLGGTNEKLFF
v_gene: TRBV10-2; d_gene: -; j_gene: TRBJ2-7; abundance: -; CDR3nt: TGCGCCAGCAGTGAGGCCGGGTCTCGTACGGGAAGGAACGAGCAGTACTTC; CDR3aa: CASSEAGSRTGRNEQYF
v_gene: TRBV5-6; d_gene: TRBD1; j_gene: TRBJ2-2; abundance: -; CDR3nt: TGTGCCAGCAGCAGGACAGGGAACACCGGGGAGCTGTTTTTT; CDR3aa: CASSRTGNTGELFF
v_gene: TRBV19; d_gene: -; j_gene: TRBJ2-6; abundance: once; CDR3nt: TGTGCCAGTAGTATATCCCGCATTGGGGCCAACGTCCTGACTTTC; CDR3aa: CASSISRIGANVLTF
v_gene: TRBV2; d_gene: TRBD2; j_gene: TRBJ2-7; abundance: -; CDR3nt: TGTGCCACCCGTCGGGGGGTGTCCTACGAGCAGTACTTC; CDR3aa: CATRRGVSYEQYF
v_gene: TRBV15; d_gene: -; j_gene: TRBJ1-3; abundance: once; CDR3nt: TGTGCCACCAGCAGCCTACCGGGACCCGGAAACACCATATATTTT; CDR3aa: CATSSLPGPGNTIYF
v_gene: TRBV7-8; d_gene: -; j_gene: TRBJ1-1; abundance: once; CDR3nt: TGTGCCAGCAGCCTTCCTGGCGCTGAAGCTTTCTTT; CDR3aa: CASSLPGAEAFF
v_gene: TRBV6-5; d_gene: TRBD2; j_gene: TRBJ2-7; abundance: -; CDR3nt: TGTGCCAGCAGCCGCGGGGGGTCCGAGCAGTACTTC; CDR3aa: CASSRGGSEQYF
v_gene: TRBV4-1; d_gene: -; j_gene: TRBJ2-7; abundance: -; CDR3nt: TGCGCCAGCAGCCACACCTTTGGCGGGGCCTACGAGCAGTACTTC; CDR3aa: CASSHTFGGAYEQYF
v_gene: TRBV7-3; d_gene: -; j_gene: TRBJ2-1; abundance: -; CDR3nt: TGTGCCAGCAGCCCCGGTAGCGGAAACAATGAGCAGTTCTTC; CDR3aa: CASSPGSGNNEQFF
v_gene: TRBV29-1; d_gene: TRBD2; j_gene: TRBJ2-1; abundance: -; CDR3nt: TGCAGCGCCGATACTAGCGCCGACTCCTACAATGAGCAGTTCTTC; CDR3aa: CSADTSADSYNEQFF
v_gene: TRBV19; d_gene: -; j_gene: TRBJ2-3; abundance: -; CDR3nt: TGTGCCAGTAGGGCGGGCACAGATACGCAGTATTTT; CDR3aa: CASRAGTDTQYF
v_gene: TRBV5-1; d_gene: -; j_gene: TRBJ1-1; abundance: -; CDR3nt: TGCGCCAGCAGCCCGGTGTCCGCGAACACTGAAGCTTTCTTT; CDR3aa: CASSPVSANTEAFF
v_gene: TRBV11-3; d_gene: TRBD1; j_gene: TRBJ2-2; abundance: -; CDR3nt: TGTGCCAGCAGCTTAGCAGAGGGGGCTCGGACCGGGGAGCTGTTTTTT; CDR3aa: CASSLAEGARTGELFF
v_gene: TRBV25-1; d_gene: -; j_gene: TRBJ1-2; abundance: -; CDR3nt: TGTGCCAGCAGGGCAGGACAAAACTATGGCTACACCTTC; CDR3aa: CASRAGQNYGYTF
v_gene: TRBV21-1; d_gene: -; j_gene: TRBJ2-1; abundance: -; CDR3nt: TGTGCCAGGTCCCCCCGAGGGAGCTCCTACAATGAGCAGTTCTTC; CDR3aa: CARSPRGSSYNEQFF
v_gene: TRBV7-3; d_gene: TRBD1; j_gene: TRBJ1-1; abundance: -; CDR3nt: TGTGCCAGCAGCCGGACAGGGACCACTGAAGCTTTCTTT; CDR3aa: CASSRTGTTEAFF
v_gene: TRBV27; d_gene: TRBD1; j_gene: TRBJ1-5; abundance: few; CDR3nt: TGTGCCAGCAGTTCGACAGGGAGTATCAATCAGCCCCAGCATTTT; CDR3aa: CASSSTGSINQPQHF
v_gene: TRBV11-2; d_gene: TRBD1; j_gene: TRBJ1-5; abundance: -; CDR3nt: TGTGCCAGCAGCGGAGACAGGGGAGGCAATCAGCCCCAGCATTTT; CDR3aa: CASSGDRGGNQPQHF
v_gene: TRBV5-4; d_gene: TRBD2; j_gene: TRBJ2-1; abundance: -; CDR3nt: TGTGCCAGCAGCGCCGGGACTAGCGGGAGGGCGGGGGAGCAGTTCTTC; CDR3aa: CASSAGTSGRAGEQFF
v_gene: TRBV19; d_gene: -; j_gene: TRBJ2-7; abundance: -; CDR3nt: TGTGCCAGTAGTACTCCGCTTGTCTCCTACGAGCAGTACTTC; CDR3aa: CASSTPLVSYEQYF
v_gene: TRBV21-1; d_gene: -; j_gene: TRBJ2-1; abundance: -; CDR3nt: TGTGCCAGCAGCAAAGTGGTAGCGGGAGGGCGGAATGAGCAGTTCTTC; CDR3aa: CASSKVVAGGRNEQFF